These 32 T cell receptor beta chains were all obtained from the same sample, sequenced in a study of blood T cell repertoires in COVID-19. The data were produced by immunoSEQ multiplex PCR, yet TCRdb's version contains in-frame clones alone and is incomplete. This table has a few hundred thousand clones, almost 90% appearing once. The sample consisted of PBMCs or T cells enriched from blood (not recorded which). These receptors all stem from a woman in her forties or fifties with acute COVID-19.

The gene calls are TRBV9 and TRBJ2-7; D possibly corresponds to TRBD2 (5 bases). From germline, CDR1 is SGDLS and CDR2 YYNGEE. There are 14 residues in the CDR3. Trimming pared 0 bases from V and 2 bases from J, leaving 9 bases between. The CDR3 DNA sequence: TGTGCCAGCAGCGTAGGCGGGTTCACCTACGAGCAGTACTTC. This gives the protein CASSVGGFTYEQYF. Using reference TRBV9 and TRBJ2-7 for the parts outside the CDR3, the full variable domain is DSGVTQTPKHLITATGQRVTLRCSPRSGDLSVYWYQQSLDQGLQFLIQYYNGEERAKGNILERFSAQQFPDLHSELNLSSLELGDSALYFCASSVGGFTYEQYFGPGTRLTVT.

With regard to this clone: The junction and the germline gene differ at one end; a read error may be behind it. The gene calls are TRBV27 and TRBJ1-2; D not certain. This CDR3 has 13 amino acids. Germline-derived CDR1 and CDR2 are MNHEY and SMNVEV (reference sequence). The CDR3 sequence is CAGSVTSNYGYTF. The CDR3 DNA is TGTGCCGGCAGTGTAACTTCAAACTATGGCTACACCTTC.

DNA of the CDR3: TGTGCCAGCACCTCCCCCGGGACAGAATTGAACACTGAAGCTTTCTTT. Encoded protein: CASTSPGTELNTEAFF. This chain uses TRBV28 with TRBJ1-1; 7 bases match TRBD1. The germline CDR1 and CDR2 sequences are MDHEN and SYDVKM. V was clipped by 7 bases and J by 0 bases; unmatched bases: 11. The CDR3 sequence is 16 residues long.

J is TRBJ1-2 and V is TRBV19, with TRBD1 matching over 9 bases. The CDR3 spans 13 residues. Germline V lookup: CDR1 LNHDA, CDR2 SQIVND (reference sequence). V was clipped by 4 bases and J by 6 bases; unmatched bases: 3. The CDR3 is CASSTGQGHGYTF. The CDR3 bases are TGTGCCAGTAGTACGGGACAGGGACATGGCTACACCTTC. The whole variable domain, remainder taken from reference TRBV19 and TRBJ1-2, is DGGITQSPKYLFRKEGQNVTLSCEQNLNHDAMYWYRQDPGQGLRLIYYSQIVNDFQKGDIAEGYSVSREKKESFPLTVTSAQKNPTAFYLCASSTGQGHGYTFGSGTRLTVV.

The chain links TRBV27 to TRBJ2-2, with D possibly TRBD1 on 6 matching bases. In germline, CDR1 is MNHEY, CDR2 SMNVEV (reference sequence). This CDR3 has 15 residues. Trimming pared 7 bases from V and 4 bases from J, leaving 16 bases between. The CDR3 coding sequence is TGTGCCAGCACCCTTAGTAGGGGGAGCACCGGGGAGCTGTTTTTT. It is translated as CASTLSRGSTGELFF.

This clone was seen only once. The V and J genes are TRBV19 and TRBJ1-2; perhaps TRBD1 as D (6 bases). V lost 5 bases, J lost 1 base, and 8 bases lay in between. Germline V gives CDR1 LNHDA, CDR2 SQIVND (reference sequence). The CDR3 spans 13 residues. The chain's CDR3 is CASSPDSNYGYTF. The CDR3 DNA follows: TGTGCCAGTAGTCCGGACAGTAACTATGGCTACACCTTC.

With regard to this clone: The same CDR3 is also encoded by other DNA sequences in this sample. This rearrangement joins TRBV2 to TRBJ1-5, with 11 bases aligning to TRBD1. This CDR3 spans 15 amino acids. Trimming took 6 bases from V and 2 from J; bases not matched to a gene: 3. CDR1 is SNHLY, CDR2 FYNNEI, per germline. This CDR3 is CASSGQGAGNQPQHF. The CDR3 DNA follows: TGTGCCAGCAGCGGACAGGGGGCAGGCAATCAGCCCCAGCATTTT.

V gene TRBV11-2 combines with J gene TRBJ2-1; 8 positions match TRBD2. The CDR3 has 18 amino acids. Germline V gene data show CDR1 as SGHAT and CDR2 as FQNNGV. The V and J ends lost 5 bases and 5 bases, in that order; junction bases with no gene match: 17. The CDR3 sequence is CASSPGVAGTFTNNEQFF. The CDR3 nucleotides read TGTGCCAGCAGCCCGGGGGTAGCGGGAACCTTCACAAACAATGAGCAGTTCTTC.

V usage is TRBV7-3 and J usage is TRBJ2-7; D ambiguous. V shed 4 bases and J shed 6 bases, with 16 bases lying between them. In germline, CDR1 is SGHTA, CDR2 FQGTGA. The CDR3 covers 14 residues. The CDR3 is CASSSSGAPSEQYF. The CDR3 nucleotides read TGTGCCAGCAGCTCGTCCGGTGCCCCTTCCGAGCAGTACTTC.

This chain links TRBV3-1 (or the pseudogene TRBV3-2) with TRBJ1-1, with 12 bases fitting TRBD1. CDR3 length: 16 residues. CDR1 and CDR2 (germline): LGHDT, YNNKEL (reference sequence). V dropped 4 bases and J dropped 4; count of bases not matched to a gene: 7. The CDR3 protein is CASSPRDRGRTTEAFF. Here the CDR3 DNA reads TGTGCCAGCAGCCCTAGGGACAGGGGGCGCACCACTGAAGCTTTCTTT.

This chain connects TRBV3-1 (or the pseudogene TRBV3-2) to TRBJ2-5; D possibly corresponds to TRBD2 (6 bases). Germline values: CDR1 LGHDT, CDR2 YNNKEL (reference sequence). This CDR3 has 13 residues. Trimming removed 1 base at V and 4 bases at J, with 7 bases between. CDR3 loop: CASSQGGVETQYF. The CDR3 nucleotides read TGTGCCAGCAGCCAAGGGGGGGTAGAGACCCAGTACTTC.

The rearrangement joins TRBV18 to TRBJ1-2, with D possibly being TRBD1 (5 bases). Trimming pared 1 base from V and 6 bases from J, leaving 12 bases between. The CDR3 sequence is 14 residues long. Germline V gene sequence: CDR1 KGHSH, CDR2 LQKENI. The CDR3 region has the DNA TGTGCCAGCTCACCACTAAGCCAGGGTGATGGCTACACCTTC. This sequence encodes CASSPLSQGDGYTF.

This chain joins TRBV5-5 and TRBJ2-5; TRBD1 aligns across 8 bases. The CDR3 extends over 14 amino acids. CDR1 and CDR2 from the germline V gene are SGHKS and YYEKEE (reference sequence). After removal of 2 bases from V and 4 bases from J, the junction contained 4 bases not matched to a gene. CDR3: CASSLLGTGETQYF. DNA for the CDR3: TGTGCCAGCAGCTTACTCGGGACAGGAGAGACCCAGTACTTC.

This clone was observed once. The CDR3 DNA follows: TGTGCCAGCCTCCGGGACAGGGTCTCCTACGAGCAGTACTTC. This gives the protein CASLRDRVSYEQYF. The chain uses TRBV28 and TRBJ2-7; 9 bases fit TRBD1. The CDR3 runs 14 residues. Germline assignment: CDR1 MDHEN and CDR2 SYDVKM. V gave up 8 bases and J gave up 0 bases; unmatched junction bases: 5.

This clone was observed once. The V call is TRBV5-6, the J call TRBJ2-2; 13 nucleotides align to TRBD2. The CDR3 covers 17 residues. V gave up 3 bases and J gave up 6 bases; unmatched junction bases: 8. Germline CDR1 SGHDT, CDR2 YYEEEE. The CDR3 bases are TGTGCCAGCAGCTGGGGAGGGACTAGCGGGATTGCCGGGGAGCTGTTTTTT. Its protein is CASSWGGTSGIAGELFF. The entire variable domain, with the rest obtained from reference TRBV5-6 and TRBJ2-2, is as follows: DAGVTQSPTHLIKTRGQQVTLRCSPKSGHDTVSWYQQALGQGPQFIFQYYEEEERQRGNFPDRFSGHQFPNYSSELNVNALLLGDSALYLCASSWGGTSGIAGELFFGEGSRLTVL.

The J gene is TRBJ1-4, the V gene TRBV28; perhaps TRBD1 as D (5 bases). With 6 bases removed from V and 8 bases from J, the gap between germline ends came to 13 bases. CDR1 and CDR2 (germline): MDHEN, SYDVKM. There are 13 residues in the CDR3. The CDR3 protein is CASRDGGSEKLFF. CDR3 coding DNA: TGTGCCAGCAGGGACGGGGGTAGCGAAAAACTGTTTTTT.

To note about this clone: One end of the junction varies from germline; a read error may be responsible. The gene calls are TRBV11-2 and TRBJ2-7; D is undetermined. CDR1 SGHAT and CDR2 FQNNGV come from the germline V gene. This CDR3 comprises 17 residues. The CDR3 loop reads CASSLVKGAKGSFEQYF. The CDR3, as DNA: TGTGCCAGCAGCTTAGTTAAAGGAGCAAAAGGATCCTTCGAGCAGTACTTC.

This chain connects TRBV11-2 to TRBJ2-5, with D possibly TRBD1 on 6 matching bases. V gave up 4 bases and J gave up 0 bases, with 21 bases separating them. From germline, CDR1 is SGHAT and CDR2 FQNNGV. The CDR3 covers 18 residues. The CDR3 here is CASSSTPGHRKYQETQYF. For the CDR3, the DNA is TGTGCCAGCAGCTCGACACCGGGACATAGGAAGTACCAAGAGACCCAGTACTTC.

This clone appeared once. V usage is TRBV28 and J usage is TRBJ2-2; 8 bases map to TRBD1. Germline V gene data show CDR1 as MDHEN and CDR2 as SYDVKM. The junction had 5 bases not matched to a gene; V was cut back by 3 bases and J by 5 bases. CDR3 size: 15 residues. The CDR3 loop reads CASSFFTGGTGELFF. The CDR3 DNA reads as TGTGCCAGCAGTTTCTTCACAGGGGGAACCGGGGAGCTGTTTTTT. The complete variable domain, with remaining parts taken from reference TRBV28 and TRBJ2-2, reads DVKVTQSSRYLVKRTGEKVFLECVQDMDHENMFWYRQDPGLGLRLIYFSYDVKMKEKGDIPEGYSVSREKKERFSLILESASTNQTSMYLCASSFFTGGTGELFFGEGSRLTVL.

The chain employs TRBV28 and TRBJ1-2; 7 nucleotides match TRBD1. Per germline, CDR1 MDHEN and CDR2 SYDVKM. Trimming at V came to 6 bases and at J to 3 bases, leaving 10 bases not matched to a gene. This CDR3 has 15 amino acids. The CDR3 DNA is TGTGCCAGCAGAGCGGTGACAGGGTCTGACTATGGCTACACCTTC. It encodes CASRAVTGSDYGYTF.

This chain uses TRBV27 with TRBJ2-1; D perhaps matches TRBD2 (5 bases). There are 16 residues in the CDR3. The V end lost 3 bases, the J end lost 2 bases, and 14 bases lay between the germline ends. The germline gives CDR1 MNHEY, CDR2 SMNVEV (reference sequence). The CDR3: CASSLFTGNPYNEQFF. The CDR3 DNA reads TGTGCCAGCAGTTTGTTCACGGGGAACCCCTACAATGAGCAGTTCTTC.

The gene calls are TRBV3-1 (or the pseudogene TRBV3-2) and TRBJ1-2; D unresolved. Per germline, CDR1 LGHDT and CDR2 YNNKEL (reference sequence). V was shortened by 6 bases and J by 8 bases, with 10 bases between the two germline ends. This CDR3 region has 11 residues. This CDR3 reads CASSRSLGYTF. DNA of the CDR3: TGTGCCAGCAGTAGGAGTCTGGGCTACACCTTC.

This clone occurred once. The CDR3 DNA reads TGTGCCAGCAGATCGCGGACTAGCGGGAACAATGAGCAGTTCTTC. Its protein is CASRSRTSGNNEQFF. V and J are TRBV27 and TRBJ2-1; TRBD2 aligns across 12 bases. This CDR3 spans 15 amino acids. V dropped 6 bases and J dropped 5; count of bases not matched to a gene: 5. CDR1 MNHEY and CDR2 SMNVEV come from the germline V gene (reference sequence).

The rearrangement joins TRBV29-1 to TRBJ1-5, with a possible D match to TRBD1 (6 bases). The length of the CDR3 is 14 residues. The V end was cut by 0 bases, the J end by 2 bases, with 8 bases between. The germline CDR1 and CDR2 sequences are SQVTM and ANQGSEA. The CDR3 DNA reads TGCAGCGTTGAAGAGGGGGCGGGCAATCAGCCCCAGCATTTT. Translating gives CSVEEGAGNQPQHF.

The chain joins TRBV18 to TRBJ2-7, with 8 bases that match TRBD1. The CDR3 has 15 residues. V lost 5 bases and J lost 5; bases outside the gene matches: 11. Germline V lookup: CDR1 KGHSH, CDR2 LQKENI. For the CDR3, the DNA is TGTGCCAGCTCAGGTTCTTGGCAGGGGGCGGACGAGCAGTACTTC. Protein: CASSGSWQGADEQYF. The full variable domain, completed using reference TRBV18 and TRBJ2-7, is NAGVMQNPRHLVRRRGQEARLRCSPMKGHSHVYWYRQLPEEGLKFMVYLQKENIIDESGMPKERFSAEFPKEGPSILRIQQVVRGDSAAYFCASSGSWQGADEQYFGPGTRLTVT.

The V and J genes are TRBV19 and TRBJ1-6; 7 positions agree with TRBD1. In germline, CDR1 is LNHDA, CDR2 SQIVND (reference sequence). The ends lost 7 bases at V and 10 bases at J; junction bases unmatched: 10. This CDR3 region has 14 residues. The CDR3 DNA reads TGTGCCAGTACCATACAGGGGAACGGCTCACCCCTCCACTTT. As protein: CASTIQGNGSPLHF.

This clone was picked up one time. The genes are TRBV7-2 and TRBJ2-1; 7 bases fit TRBD2. J gave up 0 bases and V 0 bases, and 5 bases lay outside the gene matches. Germline values: CDR1 SGHTA, CDR2 FQGNSA. The CDR3 is made up of 17 amino acids. The CDR3 region is CASSLAGGLDSYNEQFF. Written as DNA, the CDR3 is TGTGCCAGCAGCTTAGCGGGAGGGTTAGACTCCTACAATGAGCAGTTCTTC.

J is TRBJ2-7 and V is TRBV19; D possibly corresponds to TRBD1 (6 bases). CDR3 length: 12 amino acids. The germline V and J ends were trimmed by 5 bases and 4 bases, with 9 bases remaining between them. CDR1 and CDR2 (germline): LNHDA, SQIVND (reference sequence). Here the CDR3 reads CASSQQGYEQYF. In nucleotides, the CDR3 is TGTGCCAGTAGTCAACAGGGATACGAGCAGTACTTC.

The chain uses TRBV12-3 or TRBV12-4 and TRBJ1-2; tentatively, D is TRBD1 (5 bases). The CDR3 is 12 residues long. V lost 5 bases and J lost 4, with 8 bases in between. CDR3 in DNA: TGTGCCAGCAGTCAGGGCCCCTATGGCTACACCTTC. This sequence encodes CASSQGPYGYTF.

The count of this clone is one. Other DNA sequences from this sample encode an identical CDR3 as well. The chain carries TRBV15 and TRBJ2-7, with 10 bases aligning to TRBD1. V lost 3 bases and J lost 1; bases outside the gene matches: 0. This CDR3 is 14 amino acids long. The germline gives CDR1 LNHNV, CDR2 YYDKDF (reference sequence). The CDR3 reads CATSRDRGSYEQYF. CDR3 in DNA: TGTGCCACCAGCAGGGACAGGGGGTCCTACGAGCAGTACTTC.

This clone came up once. CDR3 nucleotide sequence: TGTGCCAGCAGCGCCTCGGGACATTACTACAATGAGCAGTTCTTC. Translated, it gives CASSASGHYYNEQFF. This chain joins TRBV9 and TRBJ2-1; tentative D call: TRBD1 (6 bases). CDR3 size: 15 residues. Germline V gene sequence: CDR1 SGDLS, CDR2 YYNGEE. The ends were cut back, 3 bases at V and 3 bases at J, with 13 bases in the middle.

The chain carries TRBV28 and TRBJ1-2, with 8 bases lining up with TRBD1. Germline CDR1 MDHEN, CDR2 SYDVKM. The CDR3 loop spans 15 amino acids. Unmatched junction bases numbered 11, after V lost 11 bases and J lost 0 bases. For the CDR3, the DNA is TGTGCCGTCAGGGGGCAGTTCGCTACTAACTATGGCTACACCTTC. This gives the protein CAVRGQFATNYGYTF.